This T cell receptor (beta chain) is drawn from a study of T-cell memory formation after mild COVID-19. 5'RACE primed from the constant segment yielded TCR alpha and TCR beta cDNA libraries bearing sample barcodes and UMIs. TCRdb passed the 5' RACE reads through MiXCR, listing each CDR3 protein once. Of roughly 370,000 distinct CDR3 sequences listed, about 16% are singletons. The study, taken as a whole, reports: Mainly CM and EM harbored the contracting CD4+ clones; mainly EMRA harbored the CD8+ ones. A balance of CD4 and CD8 characterized clones contracting day 15 to 85, whereas later expanders leaned CD4+. Prior to infection, memory already included some responding clones, suggesting cross-reactive memory joined.

There are a few counts of this clonotype. Its matching antigen is unknown. CDR1 SGHNT and CDR2 YYREEE come from the germline V gene (reference sequence). Trimming cost V 3 bases and J 5 bases, with 11 bases left between them. This CDR3 comprises 13 residues. The sample comprised PBMCs or a T cell subset sorted from them (not recorded which). The TCR originated in a man younger than 30 who had mild COVID-19 (a few samples of this study predate the infection). Cell type and time point are not known. This chain links TRBV5-4 with TRBJ1-1; D possibly corresponds to TRBD1 (5 bases). The CDR3 protein is CASSWGRETEAFF. CDR3 DNA sequence: TGTGCCAGCAGCTGGGGGAGGGAGACTGAAGCTTTCTTT.